Shown below are 8 T cell receptor beta chains from a single sample sequenced in a study of cytomegalovirus exposure and HLA in healthy donors. PCR involved 60 Vbeta and 13 Jbeta primers. Some clones are missing from TCRdb's copy, which holds only in-frame ones; the method was immunoSEQ multiplex PCR. The table has roughly 150,000 clones, over 80% seen once. Material: PBMCs. The receptors shown here come from a woman younger than 30 in good health and CMV-seronegative.

V usage is TRBV28 and J usage is TRBJ1-1; D ambiguous. Germline V gene sequence: CDR1 MDHEN, CDR2 SYDVKM. This CDR3 region has 10 residues. V lost 3 bases and J 7 bases, leaving 3 bases between the germline ends. CDR3 loop: CASSFREAFF. The CDR3 bases are TGTGCCAGCAGTTTCCGTGAAGCTTTCTTT.

This clone occurred a few times. The rearrangement uses TRBV19 and TRBJ2-5, with a tentative D call TRBD2 (5 bases). Looked up from germline, CDR1 is LNHDA and CDR2 is SQIVND (reference sequence). V lost 7 bases and J lost 1, with 10 bases in between. This CDR3 region has 13 residues. CDR3: CASMGASQETQYF. The CDR3 nucleotides are TGTGCCAGTATGGGAGCCTCCCAAGAGACCCAGTACTTC.

This sequence joins TRBV6-5 and TRBJ1-5; 9 bases are shared with TRBD1. This CDR3 contains 14 residues. Losses at the gene ends were 4 bases for V and 7 bases for J; bases not matched to a gene: 5. Germline loops: CDR1 MNHEY, CDR2 SVGAGI. The CDR3 DNA follows: TGTGCCAGCAGTTTGACAGGGGGAGTCCAGCCCCAGCATTTT. This sequence encodes CASSLTGGVQPQHF.

This clone turned up a few times. The V gene is TRBV27, the J gene TRBJ2-1; D unresolved. V dropped 2 bases and J dropped 0 bases, with 8 bases sitting between them. The germline V gene encodes CDR1 MNHEY and CDR2 SMNVEV (reference sequence). The CDR3 contains 15 residues. CDR3 DNA sequence: TGTGCCAGCAGTTTAGAACCCTACTCCTACAATGAGCAGTTCTTC. Translating gives CASSLEPYSYNEQFF.

This chain links TRBV19 with TRBJ1-5; D gene unclear. The CDR3 has 13 residues. Trimming shortened V by 6 bases and J by 4 bases, and 10 bases separated the two germline ends. Germline CDR1 is LNHDA and CDR2 is SQIVND (reference sequence). The CDR3 is CASSIRENQPQHF. The CDR3 DNA is TGTGCCAGTAGCATTCGGGAAAATCAGCCCCAGCATTTT.

This clone has just one count. The chain employs TRBV14 and TRBJ2-1; perhaps TRBD1 as D (5 bases). Germline CDR1 is SGHDN and CDR2 is FVKESK. V shed 5 bases and J shed 5 bases, with 10 bases lying between them. CDR3 length equals 13 residues. The CDR3 protein is CASSVTDDNEQFF. CDR3 nucleotide sequence: TGTGCCAGCAGCGTGACAGACGACAATGAGCAGTTCTTC.

The V call is TRBV18, the J call TRBJ1-1, with TRBD1 matching over 7 bases. Per germline, CDR1 KGHSH and CDR2 LQKENI. Trimming cost V 6 bases and J 10 bases; bases outside gene matches: 8. This CDR3 is 12 amino acids long. The CDR3 region is CASSRTGARAFF. Here the CDR3 DNA reads TGTGCCAGCTCGCGAACAGGGGCGCGAGCTTTCTTT.

J is TRBJ2-5 and V is TRBV28; 7 bases line up with TRBD1. The end of the DNA aligns better with TRBJ2-7, so the J call may be wrong. In germline, CDR1 is MDHEN, CDR2 SYDVKM. CDR3 length equals 14 residues. The chain's CDR3 is CASRSWDSRYEQYF. The CDR3 DNA reads as TGTGCCAGCAGATCGTGGGACAGCCGCTACGAGCAGTACTTC.